A single sample is the source of the 18 T cell receptor beta chains below, sequenced in a study of T-cell memory formation after mild COVID-19. TCRdb itself ran the 5' RACE reads through MiXCR, one entry per CDR3 protein. The data show some 57,000 distinct CDR3 sequences, 10% to 15% seen once. The sample taken for sequencing was PBMCs or a T cell subset sorted from them (not recorded which). Receptors originate from a man between 18 and 29 years old who had mild COVID-19 (a few samples of this study predate the infection). Cell type and time point are not known.

The chain joins TRBV4-2 to TRBJ2-3, with D possibly TRBD1 on 6 matching bases. The CDR3 totals 16 residues. V gave up 5 bases and J gave up 4 bases, with 19 bases separating them. CDR1 LGHNA and CDR2 YNFKEQ come from the germline V gene. The CDR3: CASSNRAGAVADTQYF. DNA for the CDR3: TGTGCCAGCAGCAACAGGGCCGGGGCCGTGGCAGATACGCAGTATTTT.

This chain joins TRBV7-9 and TRBJ1-1, with TRBD1 identical over 7 bases. Trimming removed 5 bases from V and 1 base from J; junction bases left unmatched: 7. The CDR3 has 15 amino acids. Germline V gene data show CDR1 as SEHNR and CDR2 as FQNEAQ (reference sequence). CDR3 protein: CASSIQGFRNTEAFF. Here the CDR3 DNA reads TGTGCCAGCAGCATACAGGGGTTCAGGAACACTGAAGCTTTCTTT.

The chain links TRBV18 to TRBJ2-7; 7 nucleotides align to TRBD1. Unmatched junction bases numbered 7, after V lost 5 bases and J lost 0 bases. CDR1 KGHSH and CDR2 LQKENI come from the germline V gene. The CDR3 contains 15 residues. CDR3 coding DNA: TGTGCCAGCTCATCAACAGGGGCCCACTCCTACGAGCAGTACTTC. Its protein product is CASSSTGAHSYEQYF.

Many counts were recorded for this clonotype. V and J are TRBV6-4 and TRBJ2-7, with a possible D match to TRBD2 (5 bases). Germline CDR1 and CDR2: MRHNA and SNTAGT. V shed 6 bases and J shed 7 bases, with 31 bases lying between them. The CDR3 runs to 18 residues. Here the CDR3 reads CASSANNSEARGRGEQYV. The CDR3 region has the DNA TGTGCCAGCAGCGCAAATAATAGCGAGGCGAGAGGAAGAGGGGAGCAGTACGTC.

The V and J genes are TRBV5-1 and TRBJ1-3; D call uncertain. CDR3 size: 17 residues. Germline V lookup: CDR1 SGHRS, CDR2 YFSETQ. Trimming removed 2 bases from V and 0 bases from J, with 15 bases in between. The CDR3: CASSFSPLSGSGNTIYF. In DNA, the CDR3 is TGCGCCAGCAGCTTTTCGCCTCTAAGCGGCTCTGGAAACACCATATATTTT.

This clonotype came up a few times. The chain links TRBV28 to TRBJ2-1; D call uncertain. The CDR3 runs 16 residues. Germline CDR1 MDHEN, CDR2 SYDVKM. V gave up 6 bases and J gave up 0 bases, with 15 bases separating them. The CDR3 is CASRKWGTSSYNEQFF. The CDR3, as DNA: TGTGCCAGCAGAAAGTGGGGAACGAGCTCCTACAATGAGCAGTTCTTC.

This clonotype was seen only a few times. The chain couples TRBV20-1 to TRBJ2-3, with D perhaps matching TRBD1 (5 bases). The CDR3 is 17 residues long. CDR1 is DFQATT, CDR2 SNEGSKA, per germline (reference sequence). V lost 2 bases to trimming and J lost 0 bases, with 18 bases between them. CDR3 sequence: CSARLPGALPSTDTQYF. CDR3 nucleotide sequence: TGCAGTGCTAGACTCCCTGGGGCTCTCCCTAGCACAGATACGCAGTATTTT.

This clonotype was seen at least ten times. The chain recombines TRBV4-1 with TRBJ1-1; no clear D gene. CDR3 length: 14 residues. Germline V gene data show CDR1 as MGHRA and CDR2 as YSYEKL. V was shortened by 1 base and J by 1 base, with 7 bases between the two germline ends. This CDR3 is CASSQGIANTEAFF. The CDR3 DNA reads TGCGCCAGCAGCCAAGGAATAGCGAACACTGAAGCTTTCTTT.

The chain carries TRBV9 and TRBJ2-3; 7 bases line up with TRBD2. The V and J ends lost 1 base and 3 bases, in that order; junction bases with no gene match: 5. This CDR3 comprises 15 residues. The germline V gene has CDR1 SGDLS and CDR2 YYNGEE. This chain's CDR3 is CASSVLTGGTDTQYF. The CDR3 DNA reads as TGTGCCAGCAGCGTACTGACCGGGGGGACAGATACGCAGTATTTT.

This clonotype was found a few times. The genes are TRBV9 and TRBJ2-3; D is perhaps TRBD1 (6 bases). The V gene lost 3 bases and the J gene lost 5 bases, with 16 bases spanning the gap. Germline CDR1 SGDLS, CDR2 YYNGEE. This CDR3 comprises 15 residues. The CDR3, as DNA: TGTGCCAGCAGCGCCCAACAGGGAAAAGGAGATACGCAGTATTTT. It yields the protein CASSAQQGKGDTQYF.

This clonotype was observed a handful of times. The chain uses TRBV4-3 and TRBJ2-2; D gene uncertain. The CDR3 covers 14 residues. The V end lost 6 bases, the J end lost 6 bases, and 14 bases lay between the germline ends. CDR1 and CDR2 from the germline V gene are LGHNA and YSLEER. CDR3 nucleotides: TGCGCCAGCAGACTCGAAATCAGTTCCGGGGAGCTGTTTTTT. Protein: CASRLEISSGELFF.

A few counts support this clonotype. The chain joins TRBV20-1 to TRBJ1-6, with 12 bases that match TRBD1. Trimming took 1 base from V and 10 from J; bases not matched to a gene: 2. CDR3 length: 14 residues. In germline, CDR1 is DFQATT, CDR2 SNEGSKA (reference sequence). The CDR3 coding sequence is TGCAGTGCTAGAGGGGGACAGGGGGCCTCACCCCTCCACTTT. As protein: CSARGGQGASPLHF.

The chain combines TRBV7-6 with TRBJ1-1, with unresolved D. The CDR3 runs 13 residues. V gave up 7 bases and J gave up 1 base, with 10 bases separating them. CDR1 and CDR2 (germline): SGHVS, FNYEAQ. The CDR3 DNA reads TGTGCCAGCACCCCTGGGTGGAACACTGAAGCTTTCTTT. Translating gives CASTPGWNTEAFF.

This clonotype was detected a few times. This chain connects TRBV6-2 or TRBV6-3 to TRBJ1-4; D not resolved. The CDR3 sequence is 12 residues long. The germline gives CDR1 MNHEY, CDR2 SVGEGT. Trimming cost V 5 bases and J 6 bases, with 7 bases left between them. CDR3 residues: CASSPADEKLFF. CDR3 coding DNA: TGTGCCAGCAGTCCCGCGGATGAAAAACTGTTTTTT.

This clonotype was observed many times. The CDR3: CASSLVANEQFF. The CDR3 coding sequence is TGTGCCAGCAGCTTGGTGGCGAATGAGCAGTTCTTC. This chain connects TRBV5-4 to TRBJ2-1; D is ambiguous. V lost 0 bases to trimming and J lost 7 bases, with 5 bases between them. The CDR3 runs 12 residues. CDR1 and CDR2 (germline): SGHNT, YYREEE (reference sequence).

This clonotype has just a few counts. The chain combines TRBV9 with TRBJ2-1, with D possibly matching TRBD2 (6 bases). Germline V gene sequence: CDR1 SGDLS, CDR2 YYNGEE. V was clipped by 0 bases and J by 7 bases, with 11 bases between them. The CDR3 sequence is 14 residues long. The CDR3 sequence: CASSVDPGGNEQFF. The CDR3 DNA sequence: TGTGCCAGCAGCGTAGATCCCGGGGGTAATGAGCAGTTCTTC. Full variable domain (missing parts from reference TRBV9 and TRBJ2-1): DSGVTQTPKHLITATGQRVTLRCSPRSGDLSVYWYQQSLDQGLQFLIQYYNGEERAKGNILERFSAQQFPDLHSELNLSSLELGDSALYFCASSVDPGGNEQFFGPGTRLTVL.

This clonotype occurred a few times. The chain recombines TRBV3-1 with TRBJ1-2; perhaps TRBD1 as D (5 bases). The CDR3 is 12 amino acids. From germline, CDR1 is LGHDT and CDR2 YNNKEL (reference sequence). V lost 1 base and J lost 8, with 8 bases in between. CDR3 nucleotides: TGTGCCAGCAGCCAAGGAGGGGAAGGCTACACCTTC. Translating gives CASSQGGEGYTF.

The chain couples TRBV7-9 to TRBJ1-2, with D possibly matching TRBD1 (5 bases). Deletions cut 0 bases from V and 6 bases from J, with 11 bases between. This CDR3 is 14 amino acids long. The germline V gene encodes CDR1 SEHNR and CDR2 FQNEAQ (reference sequence). Here the CDR3 reads CASSLAGRENGYTF. In nucleotides, the CDR3 is TGTGCCAGCAGCTTAGCAGGCAGGGAGAATGGCTACACCTTC. Based on the CDR3 plus reference TRBV7-9 and TRBJ1-2, the full variable domain is DTGVSQNPRHKITKRGQNVTFRCDPISEHNRLYWYRQTLGQGPEFLTYFQNEAQLEKSRLLSDRFSAERPKGSFSTLEIQRTEQGDSAMYLCASSLAGRENGYTFGSGTRLTVV.